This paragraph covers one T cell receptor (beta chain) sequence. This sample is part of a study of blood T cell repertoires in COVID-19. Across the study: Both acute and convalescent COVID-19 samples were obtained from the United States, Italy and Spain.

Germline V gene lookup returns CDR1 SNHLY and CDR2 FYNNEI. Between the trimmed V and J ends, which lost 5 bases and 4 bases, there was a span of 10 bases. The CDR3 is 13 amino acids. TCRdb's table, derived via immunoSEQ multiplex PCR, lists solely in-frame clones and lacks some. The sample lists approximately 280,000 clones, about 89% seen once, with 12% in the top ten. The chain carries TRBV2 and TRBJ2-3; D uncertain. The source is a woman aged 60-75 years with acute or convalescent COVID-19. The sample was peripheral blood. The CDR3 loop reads CASSLYNADTQYF. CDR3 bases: TGTGCCAGCAGTTTATACAACGCAGATACGCAGTATTTT.